Listed below are T cell receptor beta chains from one sample, sequenced in a study of blood T cell repertoires in COVID-19. Clones were sequenced by immunoSEQ multiplex PCR, and TCRdb holds only the in-frame ones, with some missing. The sample has fewer than 80,000 clones; 86% are singletons. Sequencing was carried out using peripheral blood. The source of these receptors is a man younger than 40 with acute or convalescent COVID-19. CDR3s include the opening cysteine and the closing phenylalanine or tryptophan. A D gene is named only where the DNA matches it firmly. Expanded clones get a size class; other rows say once, few or many, or leave the size out.

CDR3nt | CDR3aa | d_gene | j_gene | abundance | v_gene
TGCAGCGTTGTCTCGACACAGGACAAGTCTGGAAACACCATATATTTT | CSVVSTQDKSGNTIYF | NA | TRBJ1-3 | NA | TRBV29-1
TGTGCCAGCCTTCACGACGGGTTGAACACTGAAGCTTTCTTT | CASLHDGLNTEAFF | NA | TRBJ1-1 | NA | TRBV27
TGTGCCAGCACCCCCGTGCGGGGGGCTCGAGGAGCTTTCTTT | CASTPVRGARGAFF | NA | TRBJ1-1 | NA | TRBV2
TGTGCCAGCAGCCTCCTGCGGGGGAGGGGCAATGAGCAGTTCTTC | CASSLLRGRGNEQFF | TRBD2 | TRBJ2-1 | NA | TRBV11-2
TGCAGCGTTGAATTCCCCCAGGGGGCGGACGAGCAGTACTTC | CSVEFPQGADEQYF | TRBD1 | TRBJ2-7 | NA | TRBV29-1
TGTGCCAGCAGCGAAGGGGTCGCGGATGAAAAACTGTTTTTT | CASSEGVADEKLFF | NA | TRBJ1-4 | NA | TRBV7-9
TGTGCCAGCTCACTGGACAGTCAGAGCACTGAAGCTTTCTTT | CASSLDSQSTEAFF | NA | TRBJ1-1 | NA | TRBV18
TGTGCCAGCTCACCAGACAGGGGGAACACTGAAGCTTTCTTT | CASSPDRGNTEAFF | TRBD1 | TRBJ1-1 | NA | TRBV18
TGTGCTAGTGGACCGGGACAGGAGGATGAAAAACTGTTTTTT | CASGPGQEDEKLFF | TRBD1 | TRBJ1-4 | NA | TRBV12-5
TGTGCCAGCTCACCTCCCGGGACAGCGTTAGAAGCTTTCTTT | CASSPPGTALEAFF | TRBD1 | TRBJ1-1 | NA | TRBV18
TGTGCCAGTAGCCTCTCGACATACTATGGCTACACCTTC | CASSLSTYYGYTF | NA | TRBJ1-2 | NA | TRBV19
TGTGCCAGCAGTTACTCAAGCGGGACGGGCGGCTCACCCCTCCACTTT | CASSYSSGTGGSPLHF | NA | TRBJ1-6 | NA | TRBV6-5
TGCAGCGTTGAAGATCGAGAAATCTATGGCTACACCTTC | CSVEDREIYGYTF | NA | TRBJ1-2 | NA | TRBV29-1
TGTGCCTGGGAAGCTACTAGCGGGAGGGCGACAGATACGCAGTATTTT | CAWEATSGRATDTQYF | TRBD2 | TRBJ2-3 | NA | TRBV30
TGTGCCAGCAGCCGGATACAGGGGGACAAAAAACTGTTTTTT | CASSRIQGDKKLFF | TRBD1 | TRBJ1-4 | NA | TRBV7-2
TGTGCCAGCAGCCCCGCTCGGTGGGGGGACCAAGAGACCCAGTACTTC | CASSPARWGDQETQYF | NA | TRBJ2-5 | NA | TRBV13
TGTGCCAGCAGCTTACAGGGGGTCCACAATGAGCAGTTCTTC | CASSLQGVHNEQFF | TRBD1 | TRBJ2-1 | NA | TRBV7-2
TGTGCCAGCAGCTCACAGACTAGGGGCGAGCAGTACTTC | CASSSQTRGEQYF | NA | TRBJ2-7 | NA | TRBV13
TGTGCCAGTAGGGACCGACAGGGCCGGTGGGTGCCCCAGCATTTT | CASRDRQGRWVPQHF | TRBD1 | TRBJ1-5 | NA | TRBV19
TGTGCCAGCACTCCGTGGGGTCGAGCGGGGAACACCATATATTTT | CASTPWGRAGNTIYF | NA | TRBJ1-3 | once | TRBV28
TGTGCCAGCAGCTTCGGCGGTGCGACTAACTATGGCTACACCTTC | CASSFGGATNYGYTF | NA | TRBJ1-2 | NA | TRBV5-4
TGTCCCAGCCGCCCACGACAGGGGGGGAGGATCTATGGCTACACCTTC | CPSRPRQGGRIYGYTF | NA | TRBJ1-2 | NA | TRBV21-1
TGTGCCAGCAGCGGGAGGGTACGAGACACCGGGGAGCTGTTTTTT | CASSGRVRDTGELFF | TRBD2 | TRBJ2-2 | NA | TRBV7-3
TGTGCCAGCAGCTTACAAGGGACATCAAGCAATCAGCCCCAGCATTTT | CASSLQGTSSNQPQHF | NA | TRBJ1-5 | NA | TRBV6-6
TGTGCCAGCAGCTCCCCACCTCTAGCGGGACCCCCCCACGAGCAGTACTTC | CASSSPPLAGPPHEQYF | TRBD2 | TRBJ2-7 | NA | TRBV7-2
TGTGCCTGGAGTGTACGGGGAGGAGAAAAACTGTTTTTT | CAWSVRGGEKLFF | NA | TRBJ1-4 | NA | TRBV30
TGTGCCAGCAGGCGGACTAGCGGCTACGAGCAGTACTTC | CASRRTSGYEQYF | TRBD2 | TRBJ2-7 | NA | TRBV12-3/TRBV12-4
TGTGCCAGTAGTATAGATTCAACACCTGCCTTCTCTAATCAGCCCCAGCATTTT | CASSIDSTPAFSNQPQHF | NA | TRBJ1-5 | NA | TRBV19
TGCGCCAGCAGCTTTGGGACAAGAGACACCATATATTTT | CASSFGTRDTIYF | NA | TRBJ1-3 | few | TRBV5-1
TGTGCCACCAGTGAGCCGGGACAGGGGTATGGCTACACCTTC | CATSEPGQGYGYTF | TRBD1 | TRBJ1-2 | NA | TRBV24-1
TGTGCCAGCAGTTTAACAGGGTCCTATGGCTACACCTTC | CASSLTGSYGYTF | NA | TRBJ1-2 | NA | TRBV12-3/TRBV12-4
TGCAGTGCTGGAAGGGGCTATGGCTACACCTTC | CSAGRGYGYTF | NA | TRBJ1-2 | NA | TRBV20-1
TGTGCCAGTAGCTCCGGAGGGGACGAAAAACTGTTTTTT | CASSSGGDEKLFF | NA | TRBJ1-4 | NA | TRBV19
TGTGCCATCAGCCCAGCGGGACAGGGGGCGTTCACCGGGGAGCTGTTTTTT | CAISPAGQGAFTGELFF | TRBD1 | TRBJ2-2 | NA | TRBV10-3
TGTGCCAGCAGTCCCCGACAGGGGTCCTACAATGAGCAGTTCTTC | CASSPRQGSYNEQFF | TRBD1 | TRBJ2-1 | NA | TRBV27
TGTGCCAGCAGTTTAAGTACAGCCACAGATACGCAGTATTTT | CASSLSTATDTQYF | NA | TRBJ2-3 | NA | TRBV27
TGTGCCAGCAGTGGGATGAAGCGACTGTTTTTT | CASSGMKRLFF | NA | TRBJ1-4 | NA | TRBV25-1
TGTGCCAGCAGCTTGGGGACAGATAAGTACCAAGAGACCCAGTACTTC | CASSLGTDKYQETQYF | TRBD1 | TRBJ2-5 | NA | TRBV13
TGTGCCAGCAGCCACGAAGGGAGCACTGAAGCTTTCTTT | CASSHEGSTEAFF | NA | TRBJ1-1 | NA | TRBV3-1/TRBV3-2
TGTGCCAGCAGCCCACAGGGACGGCGCACTGAAGCTTTCTTT | CASSPQGRRTEAFF | NA | TRBJ1-1 | NA | TRBV7-2
TGTGCCAGCAGTTTATTGGGGGGGACTGAAGCTTTCTTT | CASSLLGGTEAFF | NA | TRBJ1-1 | NA | TRBV12-3/TRBV12-4
TGTGCCAGCAGTTCCGCCAGGGGCAACGGTAATGAAAAACTGTTTTTT | CASSSARGNGNEKLFF | NA | TRBJ1-4 | NA | TRBV7-9
TGCGCCAGCAGCGAGCACACCCCCGGGACAGCCTCAAATCAGCCCCAGCATTTT | CASSEHTPGTASNQPQHF | TRBD1 | TRBJ1-5 | NA | TRBV4-1
TGTGCCAGCAGCCAAGGTACTAGCGGGGACACAGATACGCAGTATTTT | CASSQGTSGDTDTQYF | TRBD2 | TRBJ2-3 | NA | TRBV14
TGTGCCAGCTCGGCGGGGGAGAGGACTGAAGCTTTCTTT | CASSAGERTEAFF | NA | TRBJ1-1 | NA | TRBV18
TGCAGTGTGTTCGGTAGACAGGGGAACCACTTT | CSVFGRQGNHF | TRBD1 | TRBJ1-6 | NA | TRBV20-1
TGTGCCACCAGTGATCCCGGGACAGGGAACGGGGAGCTGTTTTTT | CATSDPGTGNGELFF | TRBD1 | TRBJ2-2 | NA | TRBV24-1
TGTGCCAGCAGTGAAAGGGACAGCCGTCAAGATACGCAGTATTTT | CASSERDSRQDTQYF | TRBD1 | TRBJ2-3 | medium-sized | TRBV27
TGTGCCACCAGCAGGGTTATCCCGGGAAACAATCAGCCCCAGCATTTT | CATSRVIPGNNQPQHF | NA | TRBJ1-5 | NA | TRBV15
TGTGCCAGCAGTTTACCCCTCAGGGTTGACCTACAAGAGACCCAGTACTTC | CASSLPLRVDLQETQYF | NA | TRBJ2-5 | NA | TRBV7-2
TGTGCCAGTAGTAGGCCCCGGGTCAGTTCTTATGAGGGTGAGCAGTTCTTC | CASSRPRVSSYEGEQFF | NA | TRBJ2-1 | once | TRBV19
TGTGCCAGCAATTTACAGGGTAACCCTTCTGGAAACACCATATATTTT | CASNLQGNPSGNTIYF | NA | TRBJ1-3 | NA | TRBV2
TGTGCCAGCAGCTATACAGGGTCCGAGCAGTACTTC | CASSYTGSEQYF | NA | TRBJ2-7 | NA | TRBV13
TGTGCCTGGAGTGGGGTACCGGGAGCCTACAATGAGCAGTTCTTC | CAWSGVPGAYNEQFF | NA | TRBJ2-1 | few | TRBV30
TGTGCCAGCAGCTTGGCCGGGGGGGCTTTCTACGAGCAGTACTTC | CASSLAGGAFYEQYF | TRBD2 | TRBJ2-7 | NA | TRBV5-8
TGTGCCACCGGTACTGCCAAGAAGACCCAGTACTTC | CATGTAKKTQYF | NA | TRBJ2-5 | NA | TRBV24-1